One and the same sample provided the 21 T cell receptor beta chains below, sequenced in a study of blood T cells in healthy people across ages. Primers used in a second PCR of about 7 to 12 cycles were a sample-barcoded 5' primer and a J-beta primer mix. Using its own MiXCR run on the 5' RACE reads, TCRdb lists one record per CDR3 protein. The table lists hundreds of thousands of distinct CDR3 sequences, around 21% of them singletons, with roughly 3.4% in the top ten. The source material was blood. These receptor sequences come from a man between 70 and 80 years old in good health.

This clonotype was counted only a few times. This sequence joins TRBV29-1 and TRBJ1-4, with D perhaps TRBD1 (6 bases). Germline V gene sequence: CDR1 SQVTM, CDR2 ANQGSEA. This CDR3 contains 12 residues. V shed 4 bases and J shed 6 bases, with 9 bases lying between them. The CDR3 nucleotides are TGCAGCGTTGTTGCAGGGGATGAAAAACTGTTTTTT. This sequence encodes CSVVAGDEKLFF.

The table lists this clonotype with a few counts. At one boundary the junction diverges from the germline segment, which might be a read error. The chain uses TRBV7-7 and TRBJ2-5, with a weak D call TRBD1 (6 bases). CDR1 is SSHAT and CDR2 is FNYEAQ in the germline V gene (reference sequence). This CDR3 region has 15 residues. The CDR3 nucleotides are TGTGCTAGCAGCTTAGGTACAGGGAGAGTAGAGACCCAGTACTTC. This codes for CASSLGTGRVETQYF.

This clonotype was found a few times. The chain has TRBV12-3 or TRBV12-4 and TRBJ2-7; possible D gene TRBD1, 5 bases. V was cut by 2 bases and J by 2 bases, with 7 bases left in between. CDR3 length: 13 residues. The CDR3 protein is CASSLLQAYEQYF. The DNA for the CDR3 is TGTGCCAGCAGTTTATTACAGGCCTACGAGCAGTACTTC.

V gene TRBV5-1 combines with J gene TRBJ2-7; 10 bases match TRBD2. V lost 0 bases, J lost 5 bases, and 14 bases stayed unmatched. The CDR3 runs to 18 residues. Per the germline V gene, CDR1 is SGHRS and CDR2 is YFSETQ. CDR3 DNA sequence: TGCGCCAGCAGCTTGGGGAGGACTAGCGGCGAAATGGGAGACGAGCAGTACTTC. Translated, it gives CASSLGRTSGEMGDEQYF.

The genes are TRBV9 and TRBJ2-7; 7 bases fit TRBD1. The length of the CDR3 is 14 residues. Germline V gene lookup returns CDR1 SGDLS and CDR2 YYNGEE. With 4 bases clipped from V and 4 bases from J, the junction kept 8 bases outside the gene matches. The DNA of the CDR3 is TGTGCCAGCAGCATCCACAGGGGAGATTACGAGCAGTACTTC. Its protein product is CASSIHRGDYEQYF.

This clonotype has a count of ten or more. The chain couples TRBV7-9 to TRBJ1-4; D not certain. Germline CDR1 SEHNR, CDR2 FQNEAQ (reference sequence). Trimming cost V 1 base and J 3 bases, with 6 bases left between them. The CDR3 loop spans 14 amino acids. The CDR3, as DNA: TGTGCCAGCAGCTTAGGAGGACCTAATGAAAAACTGTTTTTT. Translation gives CASSLGGPNEKLFF.

The chain is built from TRBV18 and TRBJ2-2; possible D gene TRBD1, 5 bases. Germline loops: CDR1 KGHSH, CDR2 LQKENI. V lost 1 base, J lost 1 base, and 10 bases lay in between. The CDR3 runs to 16 residues. CDR3 DNA: TGTGCCAGCTCACCACAGTCGCAGGGGAACACCGGGGAGCTGTTTTTT. It codes for CASSPQSQGNTGELFF.

Details on this clonotype: One end of the junction varies from germline; a read error may be responsible. The chain couples TRBV7-7 to TRBJ2-5; 8 nucleotides align to TRBD2. The end of the DNA is better explained by TRBJ2-1, so the J call may be wrong. Germline-derived CDR1 and CDR2 are SSHAT and FNYEAQ (reference sequence). The CDR3 length is 15 residues. CDR3 sequence (DNA): TGTGCTAGCAGCCCCTTTAGCGGGGTTTACAATGAGCAGTTCTTC. Its translation: CASSPFSGVYNEQFF.

The rearrangement uses TRBV12-3 or TRBV12-4 and TRBJ1-6; D is possibly TRBD1 (6 bases). With 3 bases removed from V and 7 bases from J, the gap between germline ends came to 13 bases. The CDR3 loop spans 15 amino acids. The chain's CDR3 is CASSLSRGGNSPLHF. In DNA, the CDR3 is TGTGCCAGCAGTTTGAGCAGGGGCGGAAATTCACCCCTCCACTTT.

The chain is built from TRBV5-1 and TRBJ2-1; 13 nucleotides agree with TRBD2. V dropped 1 base and J dropped 6; count of bases not matched to a gene: 10. CDR1 is SGHRS and CDR2 is YFSETQ in the germline V gene. The CDR3 has 18 residues. The CDR3 reads CASSLRYRGTSGTNEQFF. Written as DNA, the CDR3 is TGCGCCAGCAGCTTGCGTTACAGAGGGACTAGCGGGACCAATGAGCAGTTCTTC.

The chain recombines TRBV20-1 with TRBJ2-3, with 13 bases aligning to TRBD2. The CDR3 is 15 residues long. Germline-derived CDR1 and CDR2 are DFQATT and SNEGSKA (reference sequence). V lost 6 bases, J lost 2 bases, and 5 bases stayed unmatched. The CDR3 sequence: CSAELAGGTTDTQYF. In DNA, the CDR3 is TGCAGTGCAGAACTAGCGGGAGGGACCACAGATACGCAGTATTTT.

This clonotype was observed a handful of times. The rearrangement links TRBV20-1 to TRBJ2-3; D may be TRBD2 (5 bases). Germline V gives CDR1 DFQATT, CDR2 SNEGSKA (reference sequence). Trimming removed 6 bases from V and 3 bases from J, with 10 bases in between. The CDR3 sequence is 12 residues long. CDR3 residues: CSAEGLTDTQYF. The CDR3 bases are TGCAGTGCCGAGGGCTTGACAGATACGCAGTATTTT.

This clonotype came up a few times. The gene calls are TRBV20-1 and TRBJ2-5, with TRBD2 matching 7 bases. The DNA end lines up better with TRBJ2-1; the J call may be wrong. CDR1 is DFQATT, CDR2 SNEGSKA, per germline (reference sequence). The CDR3 has 14 amino acids. The CDR3 region has the DNA TGCAGTGCTTCCCTAGCGGTCTCGGCAGGTGAGCAGTTCTTC. It is translated as CSASLAVSAGEQFF.

The CDR3 nucleotides are TGTGCCATCAGCGTGGGACAGGGGACTGAAGCTTTCTTT. Its protein product is CAISVGQGTEAFF. The chain joins TRBV10-3 to TRBJ1-1; 10 positions match TRBD1. CDR1 and CDR2 from the germline V gene are ENHRY and SYGVKD. The V and J ends lost 6 bases and 5 bases, in that order; junction bases with no gene match: 3. The CDR3 is 13 amino acids.

Ten or more counts support this clonotype. The chain carries TRBV11-2 and TRBJ2-1; 8 nucleotides match TRBD1. The length of the CDR3 is 13 residues. CDR1 and CDR2 from the germline V gene are SGHAT and FQNNGV. V was pared by 4 bases and J by 6 bases, with 2 bases of the junction left unmatched. CDR3 sequence: CASSWDRSNEQFF. The CDR3 nucleotides are TGTGCCAGCAGCTGGGACAGGTCCAATGAGCAGTTCTTC.

This clonotype has a handful of counts. The chain links TRBV5-1 to TRBJ1-5; D gene ambiguous. Deletions cut 1 base from V and 8 bases from J, with 10 bases between. Germline CDR1 reads SGHRS; CDR2 reads YFSETQ. This CDR3 contains 13 residues. The CDR3 region is CASSLSEEKPQHF. CDR3 sequence (DNA): TGCGCCAGCAGCTTGTCTGAGGAGAAGCCCCAGCATTTT. Combining the CDR3 with reference TRBV5-1 and TRBJ1-5 gives the whole variable domain KAGVTQTPRYLIKTRGQQVTLSCSPISGHRSVSWYQQTPGQGLQFLFEYFSETQRNKGNFPGRFSGRQFSNSRSEMNVSTLELGDSALYLCASSLSEEKPQHFGDGTRLSIL.

This clonotype was seen only a few times. The chain combines TRBV3-1 with TRBJ2-5, with 9 nucleotides matching TRBD1. V shed 5 bases and J 5 bases; nucleotides not matched to a gene: 3. Looked up from germline, CDR1 is LGHDT and CDR2 is YNNKEL (reference sequence). The CDR3 spans 13 residues. Written as DNA, the CDR3 is TGTGCCAGCAGCGTCGGGACAGGGGAGACCCAGTACTTC. It specifies CASSVGTGETQYF.

This rearrangement joins TRBV12-3 or TRBV12-4 to TRBJ2-7, with 9 bases matching TRBD2. Trimming at V came to 8 bases and at J to 3 bases, leaving 5 bases not matched to a gene. There are 13 residues in the CDR3. The CDR3 sequence: CASQGLADYEQYF. CDR3 in DNA: TGTGCCAGCCAGGGACTAGCAGACTACGAGCAGTACTTC.

This clonotype occurred a few times. Without the conserved terminal phenylalanine or tryptophan, this CDR3 likely stems from a read error. This rearrangement joins TRBV6-2 or TRBV6-3 to TRBJ2-5, with TRBD1 identical over 10 bases. The CDR3 sequence is 14 residues long. Germline CDR1 and CDR2: MNHEY and SVGEGT. With 8 bases clipped from V and 11 bases from J, the junction kept 14 bases outside the gene matches. CDR3 loop: CASLRDRGEGEQYL. The CDR3 DNA follows: TGTGCCAGCTTGCGGGACAGGGGAGAGGGAGAGCAGTACCTC.

This clonotype was detected once. The chain joins TRBV29-1 to TRBJ1-2, with D unresolved. The CDR3 is made up of 12 amino acids. The V end lost 6 bases, the J end lost 7 bases, and 15 bases lay between the germline ends. CDR1 is SQVTM, CDR2 ANQGSEA, per germline. The CDR3 protein is CSVDAREGGYTF. The CDR3 DNA sequence: TGCAGCGTGGACGCCAGAGAGGGTGGCTACACCTTC.

This clonotype was seen only a few times. In DNA, the CDR3 is TGTGCCAGCAGCTCCTCCGGGACAGGCGGTGATACGCAGTATTTT. This gives the protein CASSSSGTGGDTQYF. The gene calls are TRBV5-5 and TRBJ2-3; 8 nucleotides agree with TRBD1. The V gene end was trimmed by 3 bases and the J gene end by 6 bases; junction bases not matched to a gene: 9. This CDR3 is 15 amino acids long. Germline V gives CDR1 SGHKS, CDR2 YYEKEE (reference sequence).